The 24 T cell receptor beta chains below all came from one sample that was sequenced in a study of cytomegalovirus exposure and HLA in healthy donors. The table came from immunoSEQ multiplex PCR; TCRdb's copy has only in-frame clones and leaves some out. The sample records some 100,000 clones, roughly 83% being singletons. The source material was PBMCs. The receptors stem from a man in his late teens or twenties in good health and CMV-seronegative.

The chain uses TRBV7-8 and TRBJ1-2; D uncertain. The CDR3 contains 15 residues. Germline V gives CDR1 SGHVS, CDR2 FQNEAQ. V was clipped by 2 bases and J by 4 bases, with 14 bases between them. CDR3 bases: TGTGCCAGCAGCTTAAACCCCACGGGGATCTATGGCTACACCTTC. Protein: CASSLNPTGIYGYTF.

The chain has TRBV4-2 and TRBJ1-2; possible D gene TRBD1, 5 bases. Trimming stripped 0 bases from V and 4 bases from J, with 15 bases between. The CDR3 spans 16 residues. Germline V CDR1 and CDR2: LGHNA, YNFKEQ. The CDR3 DNA follows: TGTGCCAGCAGCCAAGATAGCGGAGGGACCGCCTATGGCTACACCTTC. Amino acids: CASSQDSGGTAYGYTF.

This clone was detected only once. The chain uses TRBV7-6 and TRBJ2-7; 8 nucleotides agree with TRBD1. Trimming took 3 bases from V and 3 from J; bases not matched to a gene: 1. Germline CDR1 SGHVS, CDR2 FNYEAQ. There are 13 residues in the CDR3. The DNA for the CDR3 is TGTGCCAGCAGCTTCGACAGGGGCTACGAGCAGTACTTC. Its translation: CASSFDRGYEQYF.

The chain employs TRBV29-1 and TRBJ2-7; 10 nucleotides align to TRBD1. The CDR3 covers 14 residues. V shed 7 bases, J shed 0 bases, and the junction held 6 bases outside the gene matches. Germline V gene sequence: CDR1 SQVTM, CDR2 ANQGSEA. CDR3 protein: CSAKDRGLSYEQYF. For the CDR3, the DNA is TGCAGCGCAAAAGACAGGGGGCTCTCCTACGAGCAGTACTTC.

The chain uses TRBV29-1 and TRBJ1-1, with TRBD1 as a possible D gene (5 bases). The CDR3 has 11 residues. Germline CDR1 SQVTM, CDR2 ANQGSEA. Trimming took off 7 bases at V and 3 bases at J, with 9 bases between the two ends. CDR3 region: CSADSYTEAFF. Here the CDR3 DNA reads TGCAGCGCAGACAGCTACACTGAAGCTTTCTTT.

This chain connects TRBV27 to TRBJ1-2; the match to TRBD1 covers 11 bases. The germline gives CDR1 MNHEY, CDR2 SMNVEV (reference sequence). V trimming: 0 bases; J trimming: 7 bases; junction bases outside the gene matches: 10. This CDR3 comprises 17 residues. The CDR3: CASSLSKGQGGLLGYTF. CDR3 DNA: TGTGCCAGCAGTTTATCGAAGGGACAGGGGGGGTTGCTTGGCTACACCTTC.

V and J are TRBV2 and TRBJ2-1, with 10 bases lining up with TRBD2. Germline CDR1 reads SNHLY; CDR2 reads FYNNEI. The CDR3 sequence is 14 residues long. V lost 2 bases and J lost 7; bases outside the gene matches: 2. The CDR3 spells CASSESSGRNEQFF. The CDR3 nucleotides are TGTGCCAGCAGTGAATCTAGCGGGAGAAATGAGCAGTTCTTC.

V usage is TRBV2 and J usage is TRBJ2-2; 8 bases are a match to TRBD1. In germline, CDR1 is SNHLY, CDR2 FYNNEI. This CDR3 comprises 14 residues. The trim removed 6 bases at V and 1 base at J, leaving 1 base unmatched. The CDR3 sequence is CASRGQVNTGELFF. CDR3 coding DNA: TGTGCCAGCAGGGGACAGGTGAACACCGGGGAGCTGTTTTTT.

V gene TRBV19 combines with J gene TRBJ2-7; D gene uncertain. With 0 bases removed from V and 2 bases from J, the gap between germline ends came to 5 bases. This CDR3 spans 13 amino acids. Germline lookup yields CDR1 LNHDA and CDR2 SQIVND (reference sequence). In nucleotides, the CDR3 is TGTGCCAGTAGTATAGAGTCCGCCTACGAGCAGTACTTC. This encodes CASSIESAYEQYF.

The chain links TRBV6-1 to TRBJ1-5, with TRBD1 matching over 7 bases. This CDR3 is built from 13 residues. The germline CDR1 and CDR2 sequences are MNHNS and SASEGT. The trim removed 6 bases at V and 4 bases at J, leaving 3 bases unmatched. CDR3 loop: CASRQGENQPQHF. Written as DNA, the CDR3 is TGTGCCAGCAGGCAGGGGGAGAATCAGCCCCAGCATTTT.

The rearrangement links TRBV18 to TRBJ2-7; D is perhaps TRBD2 (6 bases). The CDR3 consists of 13 residues. Germline V gives CDR1 KGHSH, CDR2 LQKENI. Trimming removed 3 bases at V and 3 bases at J, with 9 bases between. Here the CDR3 reads CASSPGGIYEQYF. CDR3 nucleotide sequence: TGTGCCAGCTCACCCGGGGGTATCTACGAGCAGTACTTC.

V and J are TRBV10-3 and TRBJ1-2; 9 positions agree with TRBD1. V lost 4 bases to trimming and J lost 4 bases; unmatched junction nucleotides: 13. This CDR3 contains 17 residues. Looked up from germline, CDR1 is ENHRY and CDR2 is SYGVKD. CDR3 region: CAISAASTGGAFYGYTF. The DNA of the CDR3 is TGTGCCATCAGTGCGGCATCCACAGGGGGCGCTTTCTATGGCTACACCTTC.

This clone was observed a single time. The CDR3 DNA follows: TGTGCCAGCATCCGGACTAGCGGAACCTACAATGAGCAGTTCTTC. Translated: CASIRTSGTYNEQFF. V is TRBV27 and J is TRBJ2-1; 10 nucleotides align to TRBD2. The V gene end was trimmed by 7 bases and the J gene end by 2 bases; junction bases not matched to a gene: 5. This CDR3 region has 15 residues. Looked up from germline, CDR1 is MNHEY and CDR2 is SMNVEV (reference sequence).

The chain is built from TRBV7-8 and TRBJ1-4, with 9 bases matching TRBD1. CDR1 and CDR2 from the germline V gene are SGHVS and FQNEAQ. The CDR3 contains 15 residues. The junction had 3 bases not matched to a gene; V was cut back by 2 bases and J by 5 bases. The CDR3 sequence: CASSLSGTGNEKLFF. DNA for the CDR3: TGTGCCAGCAGCTTATCCGGGACAGGGAATGAAAAACTGTTTTTT. The variable domain in full, completed from reference TRBV7-8 and TRBJ1-4, reads GAGVSQSPRYKVAKRGQDVALRCDPISGHVSLFWYQQALGQGPEFLTYFQNEAQLDKSGLPSDRFFAERPEGSVSTLKIQRTQQEDSAVYLCASSLSGTGNEKLFFGSGTQLSVL.

The rearrangement uses TRBV5-4 and TRBJ2-1; possible D gene TRBD2, 5 bases. CDR3 length: 15 amino acids. Germline CDR1 reads SGHNT; CDR2 reads YYREEE (reference sequence). With 4 bases removed from V and 4 bases from J, the gap between germline ends came to 15 bases. CDR3 DNA: TGTGCCAGCAGCCCCCATTGGAGGAGTTACAATGAGCAGTTCTTC. Its protein is CASSPHWRSYNEQFF.

V usage is TRBV30 and J usage is TRBJ1-2; TRBD1 matches at 8 bases. Germline V gene data show CDR1 as GTSNPN and CDR2 as SVGIG (reference sequence). Trimming removed 3 bases from V and 4 bases from J; junction bases left unmatched: 7. The CDR3 sequence is 14 residues long. The CDR3 sequence is CAWRKDRVSYGYTF. The CDR3 DNA reads as TGTGCCTGGAGAAAGGACAGGGTTTCCTATGGCTACACCTTC.

This chain uses TRBV5-1 with TRBJ2-2; 8 nucleotides match TRBD2. The V segment lost 0 bases and the J segment 5 bases; nucleotides outside the gene matches: 6. CDR1 and CDR2 (germline): SGHRS, YFSETQ. The length of the CDR3 is 16 residues. CDR3 sequence (DNA): TGCGCCAGCAGCTTGGAGGCGGGAGGCGGGACCGGGGAGCTGTTTTTT. This encodes CASSLEAGGGTGELFF.

Regarding this clone: The same CDR3 can be traced to other DNA sequences in this sample. The CDR3 nucleotides read TGTGCCAGCAGTGAACGGTATAGCAATCAGCCCCAGCATTTT. Translating it yields CASSERYSNQPQHF. The V and J genes are TRBV2 and TRBJ1-5; no definite D call. The CDR3 loop spans 14 amino acids. Between the trimmed V and J ends, which lost 2 bases and 0 bases, there was a span of 5 bases. In germline, CDR1 is SNHLY, CDR2 FYNNEI. The complete variable domain, with remaining parts taken from reference TRBV2 and TRBJ1-5, reads EPEVTQTPSHQVTQMGQEVILRCVPISNHLYFYWYRQILGQKVEFLVSFYNNEISEKSEIFDDQFSVERPDGSNFTLKIRSTKLEDSAMYFCASSERYSNQPQHFGDGTRLSIL.

The chain couples TRBV5-1 to TRBJ2-7; maybe TRBD2 (5 bases). Trimming pared 0 bases from V and 7 bases from J, leaving 5 bases between. The V gene's germline CDR1 is SGHRS and CDR2 YFSETQ. The CDR3 extends over 11 amino acids. The CDR3 spells CASSLAGEQYF. The CDR3 nucleotides are TGCGCCAGCAGCTTGGCGGGGGAGCAGTACTTC.

The chain recombines TRBV6-1 with TRBJ1-1; 8 bases align to TRBD1. With 3 bases clipped from V and 3 bases from J, the junction kept 9 bases outside the gene matches. Germline CDR1 and CDR2: MNHNS and SASEGT. CDR3 length: 16 residues. In nucleotides, the CDR3 is TGTGCCAGCAGTGACCGGGTCAGGGGGCCCCACACTGAAGCTTTCTTT. Protein sequence: CASSDRVRGPHTEAFF.

This clone was seen once. Here the CDR3 DNA reads TGTGCCTGGAGTGAGGGGAACGAGCAGTACTTC. Its translation: CAWSEGNEQYF. This rearrangement joins TRBV30 to TRBJ2-7; a possible D gene is TRBD1 (5 bases). The CDR3 totals 11 residues. Trimming took 1 base from V and 5 from J, leaving 6 bases between them. Per the germline V gene, CDR1 is GTSNPN and CDR2 is SVGIG (reference sequence).

This clone has just a few counts. The CDR3 sequence is CASSAGDYEQYF. The CDR3 DNA reads as TGTGCCAGCAGCGCCGGGGACTACGAGCAGTACTTC. The J gene is TRBJ2-7, the V gene TRBV7-9, with D tentatively TRBD2 (5 bases). The CDR3 loop spans 12 amino acids. V was trimmed by 5 bases and J by 3 bases, leaving 8 bases between them. CDR1 and CDR2 from the germline V gene are SEHNR and FQNEAQ (reference sequence).

In nucleotides, the CDR3 is TGTGCCAGCAGCGGTTCCTGGACTACAACTAGCACAGATACGCAGTATTTT. Translating it yields CASSGSWTTTSTDTQYF. The chain has TRBV9 and TRBJ2-3; a possible D gene is TRBD2 (6 bases). The CDR3 spans 17 residues. The V gene lost 3 bases and the J gene lost 0 bases, with 17 bases spanning the gap. Germline CDR1 SGDLS, CDR2 YYNGEE.

This sequence joins TRBV6-1 and TRBJ1-5, with 9 positions matching TRBD1. Looked up from germline, CDR1 is MNHNS and CDR2 is SASEGT. The CDR3 has 18 residues. Trimming removed 2 bases from V and 0 bases from J; junction bases left unmatched: 8. CDR3 bases: TGTGCCAGCAGTGAAACAGGGGGCGGTTTTCGTAGCAATCAGCCCCAGCATTTT. Protein sequence: CASSETGGGFRSNQPQHF.